This is a list of T cell receptor beta chains from one sample in a study of blood T cell repertoires in COVID-19. Profiled with immunoSEQ multiplex PCR; TCRdb holds only in-frame clones, not every one. The top ten hold approximately 0.86% of the sample, which has 120,000 or so clones, around 64% seen once. The sequencing input was peripheral blood. These receptor sequences come from a human donor with acute or convalescent COVID-19. The donor label of this sample is uncertain. Each CDR3 is given with its conserved first and last residue.

j_call v_call cdr3_aa
TRBJ1-2 TRBV5-1 CASSLGQGGYGYTF
TRBJ2-1 TRBV7-2 CASSLSAGRQNEQFF
TRBJ1-3 TRBV9 CASSVGGTGSGNTIYF
TRBJ1-1 TRBV18 CASSPPGVRNTEAFF
TRBJ2-1 TRBV24-1 CATAPRPAGSYNEQFF
TRBJ1-6 TRBV25-1 CASRGQGDSPLHF
TRBJ1-2 TRBV11-2 CASSAGSYGYTF
TRBJ1-1 TRBV7-8 CASSFGQGANTEAFF
TRBJ1-6 TRBV10-3 CATNRDRVSPLHF
TRBJ2-1 TRBV4-2 CASSLSGGDFNEQFF
TRBJ1-5 TRBV10-3 CAISGQVTGAQHF
TRBJ2-1 TRBV29-1 CSVAGGATSLTNEQFF
TRBJ2-1 TRBV7-3 CASSLRGTGNEQFF
TRBJ2-7 TRBV3-1/TRBV3-2 CASSHGTLSSEQYF
TRBJ2-3 TRBV6-1 CASSEGGGGPVDTQYF
TRBJ1-4 TRBV5-1 CASSWAGLNEKLFF
TRBJ1-2 TRBV19 CASSRPQGIKDGYTF
TRBJ2-3 TRBV3-1/TRBV3-2 CASSRGLVRDTQYF
TRBJ1-4 TRBV3-1/TRBV3-2 CASSQDFKTGAFNEKLFF
TRBJ2-2 TRBV3-1/TRBV3-2 CASSPMRWDTGELFF
TRBJ1-5 TRBV7-8 CASSLDRLGHQPQHF
TRBJ2-2 TRBV7-8 CASSRGSGGASYTGELFF
TRBJ1-5 TRBV6-2/TRBV6-3 CASSYGTLNQPQHF
TRBJ2-3 TRBV28 CASSLSSTDTQYF
TRBJ1-3 TRBV3-1/TRBV3-2 CASSHSAGNTIYF
TRBJ1-1 TRBV20-1 CSASKTGRVRTEAFF
TRBJ1-1 TRBV30 CAWTPDRAATEAFF
TRBJ1-2 TRBV6-5 CASSPAGTANYGYTF
TRBJ2-3 TRBV19 CASSPGTGVNTQYF
TRBJ2-7 TRBV14 CASSLSRDRASYEQYF
TRBJ1-2 TRBV5-1 CASSLSRGEDGYTF
TRBJ1-5 TRBV6-5 CASSRGQSQDQPQHF
TRBJ1-6 TRBV5-1 CASSLTPTTGTTSSYNSPLHF
TRBJ1-3 TRBV7-2 CASSARDSSGNTIYF
TRBJ2-5 TRBV7-6 CASSQVGLAGKETQYF
TRBJ1-1 TRBV5-1 CASSFITGQGNTEAFF
TRBJ2-5 TRBV5-1 CASRALGGTQETQYF
TRBJ2-6 TRBV5-1 CASSLAQGAGANVLTF
TRBJ1-3 TRBV12-5 CASGSNRGGSIGNTIYF
TRBJ2-2 TRBV30 CALRSGGNTGELFF
TRBJ1-6 TRBV6-5 CAITGGASLPLHF
TRBJ2-5 TRBV9 CASSARTGYQETQYF
TRBJ2-6 TRBV28 CASSLAVDGANVLTF
TRBJ1-3 TRBV10-1 CASSEYSSGNTIYF
TRBJ1-1 TRBV12-3/TRBV12-4 CASSSLTAQAFF
TRBJ1-2 TRBV5-1 CASSLGVVNYGYTF
TRBJ2-4 TRBV24-1 CATSDPTGTENIQYF